This TCR beta chain was profiled in a study of blood T cell repertoires in COVID-19. Generated by immunoSEQ multiplex PCR, the TCRdb table keeps only in-frame clones and is missing some. The sample has about 300,000 clones, 87% seen once. The sequence derives from a woman in her thirties or forties who had recovered from COVID-19. Sequences were obtained from peripheral blood.

CDR3 DNA: TGTGCCAGCAGCCTCCGGTGGGCAACTGAAGCTTTCTTT. Its protein is CASSLRWATEAFF. The chain carries TRBV13 and TRBJ1-1; no clear D gene. Germline V lookup: CDR1 PRHDT, CDR2 FYEKMQ (reference sequence). V was cut by 5 bases and J by 5 bases, with 12 bases left in between. The CDR3 length is 13 residues.